Presented here are 13 T cell receptor beta chains from one specimen sequenced in a study of post-analysis software for immune sequencing data. Regarding the study as a whole: Patients carried roughly 5 TRBV segments more frequently than controls did, and TRBV5-6, TRBV5-1 and TRBV20-1 were among them.

Antigens for these TCRs are unknown. The library was made from cDNA and included unique molecular identifiers. A single record per CDR3 protein comes from TCRdb applying MiXCR to the PCR reads. The sample holds hundreds of thousands of distinct CDR3 sequences, 30% seen once. The sequencing input was blood. The receptors originated from a girl under 18 with multiple sclerosis.

The chain is built from TRBV7-2 and TRBJ1-6; D perhaps matches TRBD1 (5 bases). Germline-derived CDR1 and CDR2 are SGHTA and FQGNSA. The CDR3 runs to 12 residues. V shed 11 bases and J shed 8 bases, with 13 bases lying between them. The CDR3 reads CAVGTDYSPLHF. CDR3 in DNA: TGTGCCGTCGGGACCGATTATTCACCCCTCCACTTT.

The rearrangement links TRBV7-9 to TRBJ1-1; TRBD1 agrees at 7 bases. Per germline, CDR1 SEHNR and CDR2 FQNEAQ (reference sequence). The CDR3 consists of 14 residues. Losses at the gene ends were 7 bases for V and 7 bases for J; bases not matched to a gene: 12. CDR3 residues: CASIGLTGAGEAFF. As DNA, the CDR3 is TGTGCCAGCATCGGACTTACAGGGGCAGGTGAAGCTTTCTTT.

This chain links TRBV7-8 with TRBJ1-5; 7 nucleotides align to TRBD1. The CDR3 runs to 18 residues. V lost 3 bases, J lost 6 bases, and 17 bases stayed unmatched. Germline CDR1 and CDR2: SGHVS and FQNEAQ. CDR3 nucleotide sequence: TGTGCCAGCAGCTTTAATCCGCAGGGAAAGGGGGCCGGTCAGCCCCAGCATTTT. It codes for CASSFNPQGKGAGQPQHF.

V gene TRBV9 combines with J gene TRBJ2-2, with a possible D match to TRBD1 (5 bases). Germline V gene sequence: CDR1 SGDLS, CDR2 YYNGEE. The V end was cut by 4 bases, the J end by 5 bases, with 15 bases between. The CDR3 spans 15 residues. In DNA form, the CDR3 reads TGTGCCAGCAGCCCCACAAGGGGTAGGACCGGGGAGCTGTTTTTT. It is translated as CASSPTRGRTGELFF.

This rearrangement joins TRBV29-1 to TRBJ2-3; a possible D gene is TRBD1 (6 bases). In germline, CDR1 is SQVTM, CDR2 ANQGSEA. Trimming removed 7 bases from V and 2 bases from J, with 13 bases in between. This CDR3 has 13 residues. CDR3 sequence reads: CSARDTFTDTQYF. The CDR3 nucleotides are TGCAGCGCCCGGGACACATTCACAGATACGCAGTATTTT.

The J gene is TRBJ1-2, the V gene TRBV20-1, with D unresolved. Germline V gene sequence: CDR1 DFQATT, CDR2 SNEGSKA (reference sequence). The CDR3 has 16 residues. The ends were cut back, 0 bases at V and 1 base at J, with 15 bases in the middle. The CDR3 is CSARDHVAAVNYGYTF. In DNA form, the CDR3 reads TGCAGTGCTAGAGATCACGTGGCAGCCGTTAACTATGGCTACACCTTC.

To note about this clonotype: This may be a read error, as it is one base from a much larger clone. The V call is TRBV20-1, the J call TRBJ2-5, with D possibly being TRBD2 (5 bases). The CDR3 is made up of 13 amino acids. The germline V and J ends were trimmed by 3 bases and 4 bases, with 12 bases remaining between them. Germline V lookup: CDR1 DFQATT, CDR2 SNEGSKA (reference sequence). As DNA, the CDR3 is TGCAGTGCTAGGCGGGCAGGTCCAGAGACCCAGTACTTC. This translates into CSARRAGPETQYF.

Concerning this clonotype itself: At one boundary the junction diverges from the germline segment, which might be a read error. The V and J genes are TRBV3-1 and TRBJ2-1; perhaps TRBD1 as D (6 bases). This CDR3 is 16 amino acids long. Germline CDR1 LGHDT, CDR2 YNNKEL (reference sequence). Written as DNA, the CDR3 is TGTGCCAGCAGTCAAGATCAGGGGAACTCCTACAATGAGCAGTTCTTC. Residues: CASSQDQGNSYNEQFF.

This chain joins TRBV7-8 and TRBJ2-1; D assignment may be TRBD1 or TRBD2 (6 bases each). In germline, CDR1 is SGHVS, CDR2 FQNEAQ. This CDR3 region has 13 residues. The V end lost 5 bases, the J end lost 8 bases, and 13 bases lay between the germline ends. CDR3 loop: CASSTGTFDEQFF. The CDR3, as DNA: TGTGCCAGCAGCACAGGGACTTTCGATGAGCAGTTCTTC.

V and J are TRBV10-3 and TRBJ2-1, with unresolved D. Germline V gene sequence: CDR1 ENHRY, CDR2 SYGVKD. The V end was cut by 5 bases, the J end by 2 bases, with 10 bases between. This CDR3 has 14 amino acids. The CDR3 here is CAISREGAYNEQFF. In DNA form, the CDR3 reads TGTGCCATCAGTAGGGAAGGCGCCTACAATGAGCAGTTCTTC.

The chain links TRBV20-1 to TRBJ2-7; weak D call: TRBD1 (6 bases). Germline assignment: CDR1 DFQATT and CDR2 SNEGSKA (reference sequence). CDR3 length: 15 residues. Trimming took off 6 bases at V and 6 bases at J, with 24 bases between the two ends. The CDR3: CSAHFGRGGPGEQYF. CDR3 in DNA: TGCAGTGCCCATTTTGGCAGGGGCGGTCCTGGCGAGCAGTACTTC.

Ten or more counts support this clonotype. The CDR3 DNA follows: TGTGCCATCAGTGAGTTACAAGAGACCCAGTACTTC. As protein: CAISELQETQYF. V and J are TRBV10-3 and TRBJ2-5; D not certain. Trimming took 1 base from V and 2 from J, leaving 2 bases between them. CDR3 length equals 12 residues. The germline gives CDR1 ENHRY, CDR2 SYGVKD.

This chain links TRBV5-5 with TRBJ2-2, with 9 bases identical to TRBD1. The CDR3 sequence is 16 residues long. V lost 1 base to trimming and J lost 3 bases; unmatched junction nucleotides: 4. The germline V gene encodes CDR1 SGHKS and CDR2 YYEKEE (reference sequence). The CDR3 DNA reads as TGTGCCAGCAGCTTGAGGGACAGGGTTGACACCGGGGAGCTGTTTTTT. Protein product: CASSLRDRVDTGELFF.